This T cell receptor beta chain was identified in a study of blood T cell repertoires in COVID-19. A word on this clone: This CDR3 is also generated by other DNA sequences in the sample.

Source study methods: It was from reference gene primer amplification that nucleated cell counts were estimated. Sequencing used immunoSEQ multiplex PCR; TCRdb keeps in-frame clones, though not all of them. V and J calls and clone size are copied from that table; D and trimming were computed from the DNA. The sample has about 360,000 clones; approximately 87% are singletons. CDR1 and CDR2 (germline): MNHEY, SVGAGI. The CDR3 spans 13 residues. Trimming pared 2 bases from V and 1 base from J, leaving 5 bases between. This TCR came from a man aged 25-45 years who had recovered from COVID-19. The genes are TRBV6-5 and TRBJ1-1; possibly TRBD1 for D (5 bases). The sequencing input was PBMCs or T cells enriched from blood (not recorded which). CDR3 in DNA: TGTGCCAGCAGTTACAGGGGGAACACTGAAGCTTTCTTT. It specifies CASSYRGNTEAFF.